Listed below are T cell receptor beta chains from one sample, sequenced in a study of blood T cell repertoires in COVID-19. TCRdb's table, derived via immunoSEQ multiplex PCR, lists solely in-frame clones and lacks some. Seen here are 40,000 to 50,000 clones, approximately 86% observed once, and the top ten hold 13% to 15%. The source material was peripheral blood. These receptor sequences come from a human donor in a cohort sampled during active COVID-19. The CDR3 runs from the conserved cysteine through the conserved F or W. For some rows the clone size is stated as once, few or many, or as a class when expanded; others skip it.

v_gene	abundance	j_gene	len	CDR3aa
TRBV3-1/TRBV3-2	.	TRBJ1-2	15	CASSPSAGANYGYTF
TRBV11-2	.	TRBJ2-3	17	CASSLVALAVSTDTQYF
TRBV30	.	TRBJ2-1	16	CAWSVLDRGTYNEQFF
TRBV27	.	TRBJ2-2	12	CASQEYTGELFF
TRBV18	.	TRBJ2-5	14	CASSPGEVQETQYF
TRBV5-5	.	TRBJ2-1	15	CASSFSFSSYNEQFF
TRBV7-2	.	TRBJ1-1	15	CASSFSGTGTPEAFF
TRBV19	.	TRBJ1-2	18	CASSIDSVAGRANYGYTF
TRBV5-1	.	TRBJ2-7	17	CASSLHHARDRNYEQYF
TRBV6-2/TRBV6-3	few	TRBJ1-1	14	CASSYVYPTFEAFF
TRBV29-1	.	TRBJ2-3	13	CSVDPSGADTQYF
TRBV7-9	few	TRBJ1-1	16	CASSKTGFPGVTEAFF
TRBV6-5	.	TRBJ1-5	15	CASSYDYRGNQPQHF
TRBV7-9	once	TRBJ2-3	16	CASSRGVQGGPDTQYF
TRBV6-6	few	TRBJ1-2	11	CASSPVGGYTF
TRBV15	.	TRBJ1-4	18	CATSPLGGGAANDEKLFF
TRBV30	few	TRBJ2-7	11	CAWSTSDEQYF
TRBV3-1/TRBV3-2	.	TRBJ2-2	17	CASSKPGLAGGYGELFF
TRBV3-1/TRBV3-2	.	TRBJ2-5	14	CASSLTGLEETQYF
TRBV19	.	TRBJ2-2	19	CASSIPGLAVHGATGELFF
TRBV11-1	.	TRBJ1-2	13	CASGPRGSEGYTF
TRBV6-2/TRBV6-3	.	TRBJ1-1	13	CASSLSRNTEAFF
TRBV5-1	.	TRBJ2-7	14	CASSLGTAGREQYF
TRBV24-1	.	TRBJ2-2	16	CATSAIGQGATGELFF
TRBV19	.	TRBJ2-1	14	CASTPTGARNEQFF
TRBV4-2	.	TRBJ2-1	15	CASSPTSGEYNEQFF
TRBV12-3/TRBV12-4	few	TRBJ2-7	12	CASSRGDYEQYF
TRBV28	.	TRBJ2-1	19	CASGSAGLAGGPLYNEQFF
TRBV5-1	.	TRBJ2-1	16	CASSSSGGSSYNEQFF
TRBV24-1	.	TRBJ2-7	15	CATSDPRTGGYEQYF
TRBV16	.	TRBJ2-2	17	CASSLWASGRFGGELFF
TRBV6-2/TRBV6-3	.	TRBJ1-5	15	CASSFLGGGNQPQHF
TRBV5-1	once	TRBJ2-5	13	CASRTGVGETQYF
TRBV7-2	.	TRBJ2-2	14	CASSLVGLTGELFF
TRBV6-5	.	TRBJ2-2	14	CASRGQGGTGELFF
TRBV4-2	.	TRBJ1-2	15	CASSPTSDRGYGYTF
TRBV11-2	.	TRBJ1-2	14	CASSLVGTGDHYTF
TRBV5-1	.	TRBJ2-3	15	CATSRGGLVTDTQYF
TRBV29-1	.	TRBJ2-3	17	CSVEISGARLAGDTQYF
TRBV7-2	few	TRBJ1-1	14	CASSLRGFDTEAFF
TRBV28	.	TRBJ1-2	16	CASSKEDKWRRDGYTF
TRBV3-1/TRBV3-2	.	TRBJ1-1	16	CASSQDPGRVNTEAFF
TRBV9	.	TRBJ1-4	14	CASSLGSPNEKLFF
TRBV28	.	TRBJ1-4	16	CASSSRPGQINEKLFF
TRBV20-1	.	TRBJ1-1	15	CSASRHRKGNTEAFF
TRBV4-3	many	TRBJ2-7	14	CAKSPGKSSYEQYF
TRBV19	.	TRBJ2-3	16	CASSKPTGSSTDTQYF
TRBV5-8	once	TRBJ2-2	16	CASSLARVTGTGELFF
TRBV27	.	TRBJ2-7	16	CASSSYTSGNSYEQYF
TRBV12-5	once	TRBJ2-5	16	CASGSGLAGGGETQYF
TRBV19	.	TRBJ2-1	15	CASSIGIAGGHEQFF
TRBV18	.	TRBJ1-2	15	CASSPATGGGYGYTF
TRBV5-1	.	TRBJ2-3	15	CASSLYSSGTDTQYF
TRBV10-3	.	TRBJ1-2	13	CAISVGTENGYTF